The 21 T cell receptor beta chains below were found in one sample sequenced in a study of memory CD4+ T cells and cytomegalovirus serostatus. Single viable CD3+CD4+CD8-CD45RO+ cells were sorted as the memory CD4+ T cells. The repertoire was sequenced with immunoSEQ multiplex PCR; TCRdb's copy has only in-frame clones and lacks some. The sample contains 45,000 to 55,000 clones, about 78% of which appear only once. The sample was memory CD4+ T cells from blood. Source of these receptors: an adult in good health and CMV-seronegative.

The gene calls are TRBV7-8 and TRBJ2-1; D not resolved. This CDR3 has 13 amino acids. Trimming took 2 bases from V and 5 from J, leaving 7 bases between them. The germline CDR1 and CDR2 sequences are SGHVS and FQNEAQ. CDR3 residues: CASSLNRNNEQFF. CDR3 DNA sequence: TGTGCCAGCAGCTTAAACCGGAACAATGAGCAGTTCTTC.

The chain employs TRBV6-1 and TRBJ1-5; the match to TRBD1 covers 10 bases. This CDR3 has 15 residues. CDR1 is MNHNS and CDR2 is SASEGT in the germline V gene. The ends lost 0 bases at V and 6 bases at J; junction bases unmatched: 2. CDR3: CASSEATGGGQPQHF. CDR3 nucleotide sequence: TGTGCCAGCAGTGAAGCGACAGGGGGCGGTCAGCCCCAGCATTTT.

CDR3 protein: CASSDPPGQGYNQPQHF. Here the CDR3 DNA reads TGTGCCAGCAGTGACCCTCCGGGACAGGGATATAATCAGCCCCAGCATTTT. The rearrangement uses TRBV6-1 and TRBJ1-5; 9 bases align to TRBD1. The CDR3 contains 17 residues. Germline V gene sequence: CDR1 MNHNS, CDR2 SASEGT. After removal of 3 bases from V and 4 bases from J, the junction contained 10 bases not matched to a gene.

This chain uses TRBV11-2 with TRBJ2-1; either TRBD1 or TRBD2 may supply D (5 bases each). Germline-derived CDR1 and CDR2 are SGHAT and FQNNGV. V lost 1 base and J 11 bases, leaving 9 bases between the germline ends. The CDR3 sequence is 12 residues long. The CDR3 bases are TGTGCCAGCAGCTTAGCGGGGCGGCAGCAGTTCTTC. It encodes CASSLAGRQQFF.

The V gene is TRBV11-3, the J gene TRBJ1-1; 7 bases agree with TRBD1. Germline values: CDR1 SGHNT, CDR2 YENEEA. CDR3 length: 13 residues. V was pared by 4 bases and J by 1 base, with 0 bases of the junction left unmatched. The CDR3 DNA is TGTGCCAGCAGCTCAGGGGGGAACACTGAAGCTTTCTTT. Its protein product is CASSSGGNTEAFF.

The chain is built from TRBV6-5 and TRBJ2-6, with D unresolved. V lost 0 bases, J lost 4 bases, and 7 bases lay in between. The CDR3 loop spans 15 amino acids. CDR1 is MNHEY, CDR2 SVGAGI, per germline. As DNA, the CDR3 is TGTGCCAGCAGTTACTCCCCCAGCGGGGCCAACGTCCTGACTTTC. Translating it yields CASSYSPSGANVLTF.

CDR3 coding DNA: TGTGCCAGCAGCGTTGCGACTAGCGGGAGCACAGATACGCAGTATTTT. Encoded protein: CASSVATSGSTDTQYF. The chain employs TRBV9 and TRBJ2-3, with 10 bases matching TRBD2. The CDR3 spans 16 residues. With V trimmed by 2 bases and J by 0 bases, 3 bases remained unmatched. CDR1 and CDR2 from the germline V gene are SGDLS and YYNGEE.

The V and J genes are TRBV5-4 and TRBJ2-3, with 7 bases that match TRBD2. The CDR3 length is 15 residues. V shed 3 bases and J 3 bases; nucleotides not matched to a gene: 7. Germline V gene data show CDR1 as SGHNT and CDR2 as YYREEE (reference sequence). The CDR3 bases are TGTGCCAGCAGCTCACGTGCGGGGGAGACAGATACGCAGTATTTT. Protein sequence: CASSSRAGETDTQYF.

The chain recombines TRBV6-6 with TRBJ2-7; D perhaps matches TRBD1 (6 bases). Germline V gene lookup returns CDR1 MNHNY and CDR2 SVGAGI (reference sequence). The V end was cut by 8 bases, the J end by 3 bases, with 8 bases between. The CDR3 consists of 11 residues. This chain's CDR3 is CASGGLYEQYF. Here the CDR3 DNA reads TGTGCCAGCGGGGGCCTCTACGAGCAGTACTTC.

The chain links TRBV30 to TRBJ1-2; a weak D match, TRBD1 (5 bases). V dropped 3 bases and J dropped 3 bases, with 29 bases sitting between them. Per the germline V gene, CDR1 is GTSNPN and CDR2 is SVGIG (reference sequence). The CDR3 length is 19 residues. As DNA, the CDR3 is TGTGCCTGGAGATCTGGATTAGGAGGGACGCCCGGGCGGGACTATGGCTACACCTTC. Translation: CAWRSGLGGTPGRDYGYTF.

This chain uses TRBV19 with TRBJ2-3; D remains ambiguous. Germline V lookup: CDR1 LNHDA, CDR2 SQIVND (reference sequence). The CDR3 covers 15 residues. With 4 bases removed from V and 2 bases from J, the gap between germline ends came to 13 bases. The CDR3 DNA follows: TGTGCCAGTAGTACCCCGACTCGAAACACAGATACGCAGTATTTT. It codes for CASSTPTRNTDTQYF.

V and J are TRBV7-2 and TRBJ2-6; possibly TRBD1 for D (5 bases). The CDR3 has 16 residues. V lost 5 bases and J 4 bases, leaving 15 bases between the germline ends. The V gene's germline CDR1 is SGHTA and CDR2 FQGNSA. The CDR3: CASSLNAGSGANVLTF. CDR3 DNA sequence: TGTGCCAGCAGCCTTAATGCAGGGTCCGGGGCCAACGTCCTGACTTTC.

Only a few counts were recorded for this clone. This chain connects TRBV6-1 to TRBJ2-3; D might be TRBD2 (6 bases). Trimming removed 4 bases from V and 2 bases from J, with 13 bases in between. This CDR3 has 15 amino acids. Germline CDR1 and CDR2: MNHNS and SASEGT. CDR3 in amino acids: CASSGGTGPTDTQYF. The CDR3 DNA reads as TGTGCCAGCAGTGGCGGGACGGGACCCACAGATACGCAGTATTTT.

The chain joins TRBV7-9 to TRBJ2-5, with 8 bases identical to TRBD1. V trimming: 3 bases; J trimming: 6 bases; junction bases outside the gene matches: 12. The CDR3 sequence is 16 residues long. CDR1 is SEHNR, CDR2 FQNEAQ, per germline (reference sequence). CDR3 nucleotides: TGTGCCAGCAGCTTGGATAATTCAGGGGGCGGGAAGACCCAGTACTTC. Its translation is CASSLDNSGGGKTQYF.

V usage is TRBV21-1 and J usage is TRBJ2-5; the tabulated D call, TRBD1, remains unverified against the DNA. TRBV21-1 is recorded as a pseudogene. The CDR3 runs to 13 residues. DNA of the CDR3: TGTGCCAGCAGCATGGCAGGGGTGGAGACCCAGTACTTC. Translated, it gives CASSMAGVETQYF.

The gene calls are TRBV11-1 and TRBJ2-3; 11 nucleotides match TRBD2. The V gene's germline CDR1 is SGHAT and CDR2 FQDESV (reference sequence). V dropped 5 bases and J dropped 2; count of bases not matched to a gene: 6. This CDR3 is built from 16 residues. The CDR3 DNA sequence: TGTGCCAGCAGCCCCGGGACTAGCGGATTCACAGATACGCAGTATTTT. Translated, it gives CASSPGTSGFTDTQYF.

The V gene is TRBV19, the J gene TRBJ1-5; 7 nucleotides agree with TRBD1. There are 15 residues in the CDR3. In germline, CDR1 is LNHDA, CDR2 SQIVND (reference sequence). Losses at the gene ends were 8 bases for V and 6 bases for J; bases not matched to a gene: 13. CDR3 amino acids: CASGAQGGGSQPQHF. The CDR3 DNA is TGTGCCAGTGGCGCCCAGGGGGGAGGGAGTCAGCCCCAGCATTTT.

The rearrangement uses TRBV13 and TRBJ2-7; 8 bases fit TRBD1. V lost 1 base and J lost 6; bases outside the gene matches: 5. Germline V gene sequence: CDR1 PRHDT, CDR2 FYEKMQ (reference sequence). The CDR3 is 14 amino acids. The CDR3 region has the DNA TGTGCCAGCAGCTTAGATCGGACAGGGTCCGAGCAGTACTTC. Protein: CASSLDRTGSEQYF.

Notes on this clone: Compared with germline, one end of the junction differs, possibly owing to a read error. The gene calls are TRBV14 and TRBJ2-7; no firm D call. This CDR3 has 13 amino acids. Germline assignment: CDR1 SGHDN and CDR2 FVKESK. The CDR3 DNA sequence: TGTGCCAGCAGCCAGGAACCCCGGTGGCTCTTAAGCTTC. Translating it yields CASSQEPRWLLSF. Together with reference TRBV14 and TRBJ2-7, the CDR3 gives the full variable domain: EAGVTQFPSHSVIEKGQTVTLRCDPISGHDNLYWYRRVMGKEIKFLLHFVKESKQDESGMPNNRFLAERTGGTYSTLKVQPAELEDSGVYFCASSQEPRWLLSFGPGTRLTVT.

V and J are TRBV5-1 and TRBJ2-7; D gene unclear. The germline gives CDR1 SGHRS, CDR2 YFSETQ. V lost 0 bases to trimming and J lost 0 bases, with 10 bases between them. The CDR3 covers 15 residues. The CDR3 reads CASSLDPGSSYEQYF. CDR3 coding DNA: TGCGCCAGCAGCTTGGATCCGGGTAGCTCCTACGAGCAGTACTTC.

V gene TRBV27 combines with J gene TRBJ1-2; D possibly corresponds to TRBD1 (5 bases). The germline V gene has CDR1 MNHEY and CDR2 SMNVEV (reference sequence). The CDR3 runs 13 residues. The ends were cut back, 7 bases at V and 8 bases at J, with 17 bases in the middle. Written as DNA, the CDR3 is TGTGCCAGCAAACTTTTCCAGGGAGGAGGCTACACCTTC. Amino acids: CASKLFQGGGYTF.